The source of this T cell receptor (beta chain) is a study of T-cell reconstitution after alpha-beta-depleted transplantation in children. It was with unique molecular identifiers that the TCRbeta library was prepared. TCRdb called the PCR reads again in MiXCR, with one record for every CDR3 protein. Of about 610,000 distinct CDR3 sequences detected, about 10% appear once; the ten largest clones hold 4% to 5%. This CDR3 has 17 amino acids. Per germline, CDR1 SGHNT and CDR2 YYREEE (reference sequence). Between the trimmed V and J ends, which lost 2 bases and 0 bases, there was a span of 12 bases. This clonotype was observed at least ten times.

The TCR was taken from a human donor who donated a stem cell graft to a child with acute myeloid leukemia. Sequencing used PBMCs from the stem cell graft donor, obtained from the stem cell graft. The rearrangement uses TRBV5-4 and TRBJ1-6; no clear D gene. CDR3 residues: CASSFGSRSSYNSPLHF. The CDR3 DNA reads TGTGCCAGCAGCTTTGGTTCGAGGAGCTCCTATAATTCACCCCTCCACTTT.